Below, 8 T cell receptor beta chains from the same sample are listed, as sequenced in a study of T cell changes during pregnancy in multiple sclerosis. This table comes from immunoSEQ multiplex PCR, and its TCRdb copy is limited to in-frame clones, with some not included. Here the sample spans around 73,000 clones, 85% to 95% being singletons. The specimen comprised peripheral blood, sampled in the third trimester of pregnancy. The source is a female donor in good health, enrolled as a control in a pregnancy study.

The chain links TRBV7-9 to TRBJ2-1; 13 bases match TRBD2. The CDR3 is 16 residues long. With V trimmed by 5 bases and J by 9 bases, 10 bases remained unmatched. Germline values: CDR1 SEHNR, CDR2 FQNEAQ (reference sequence). The CDR3 coding sequence is TGTGCCAGCAGCCTTCGAGGACTAGCGGGAGATGGTGAGCAGTTCTTC. Protein sequence: CASSLRGLAGDGEQFF.

This chain links TRBV7-9 with TRBJ1-1; no clear D gene. The CDR3 has 17 residues. V lost 6 bases, J lost 1 base, and 21 bases lay in between. CDR1 SEHNR and CDR2 FQNEAQ come from the germline V gene (reference sequence). The CDR3, as DNA: TGTGCCAGCAGGAGTCCGGGCCCCAGGAGGACGAACACTGAAGCTTTCTTT. Translating it yields CASRSPGPRRTNTEAFF.

The CDR3, as DNA: TGTGCCAGCTCACCGGGCCCGCCACACTACGAGCAGTACTTC. It specifies CASSPGPPHYEQYF. The chain recombines TRBV18 with TRBJ2-7, with D uncertain. The V end was cut by 3 bases, the J end by 3 bases, with 12 bases between. Germline lookup yields CDR1 KGHSH and CDR2 LQKENI. This CDR3 region has 14 residues. Complete variable domain (other parts from reference TRBV18 and TRBJ2-7): NAGVMQNPRHLVRRRGQEARLRCSPMKGHSHVYWYRQLPEEGLKFMVYLQKENIIDESGMPKERFSAEFPKEGPSILRIQQVVRGDSAAYFCASSPGPPHYEQYFGPGTRLTVT.

The rearrangement joins TRBV4-1 to TRBJ2-7; 8 bases are shared with TRBD1. CDR1 and CDR2 (germline): MGHRA, YSYEKL. The CDR3 contains 15 residues. V trimming: 3 bases; J trimming: 1 base; junction bases outside the gene matches: 5. Here the CDR3 reads CASSQGDRTSYEQYF. The CDR3 DNA reads TGCGCCAGCAGCCAGGGGGACAGGACATCCTACGAGCAGTACTTC.

J is TRBJ1-2 and V is TRBV29-1; TRBD1 matches 8 bases. CDR1 and CDR2 (germline): SQVTM, ANQGSEA. This CDR3 is 12 amino acids long. V trimming: 6 bases; J trimming: 8 bases; junction bases outside the gene matches: 8. CDR3 region: CSVAGTGSGYTF. The CDR3 bases are TGCAGCGTGGCCGGGACAGGAAGCGGCTACACCTTC.

The genes are TRBV7-9 and TRBJ2-5, with 7 nucleotides matching TRBD1. In germline, CDR1 is SEHNR, CDR2 FQNEAQ (reference sequence). The V segment lost 5 bases and the J segment 2 bases; nucleotides outside the gene matches: 5. The CDR3 contains 14 residues. The CDR3 nucleotides are TGTGCCAGCAGCGGACCGGGACAGCAAGAGACCCAGTACTTC. Encoded protein: CASSGPGQQETQYF.

The V gene is TRBV5-8, the J gene TRBJ1-2; 8 positions agree with TRBD1. This CDR3 is 15 amino acids long. J was trimmed by 6 bases and V by 4 bases; bases with no gene match: 11. The germline V gene encodes CDR1 SGHTS and CDR2 YDEGEE. CDR3 loop: CASSPPGQGGNGYTF. The CDR3 DNA sequence: TGTGCCAGCAGCCCACCCGGACAGGGTGGTAATGGCTACACCTTC.

The chain couples TRBV27 to TRBJ2-3; D unclear. The CDR3 contains 13 residues. Germline lookup yields CDR1 MNHEY and CDR2 SMNVEV (reference sequence). V was shortened by 6 bases and J by 4 bases, with 11 bases between the two germline ends. The CDR3, as DNA: TGTGCCAGCAGCCAAAGCCGGGCAGATACGCAGTATTTT. Translated: CASSQSRADTQYF.